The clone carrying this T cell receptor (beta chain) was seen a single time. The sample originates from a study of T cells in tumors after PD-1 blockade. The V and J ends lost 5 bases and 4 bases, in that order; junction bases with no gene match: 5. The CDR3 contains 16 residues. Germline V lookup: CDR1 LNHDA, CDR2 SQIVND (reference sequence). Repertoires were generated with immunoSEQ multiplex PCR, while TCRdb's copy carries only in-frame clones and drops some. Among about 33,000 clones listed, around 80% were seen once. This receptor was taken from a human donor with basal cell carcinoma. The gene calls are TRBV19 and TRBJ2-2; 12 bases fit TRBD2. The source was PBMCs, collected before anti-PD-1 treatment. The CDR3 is CASSPSSGGGTGELFF. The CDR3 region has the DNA TGTGCCAGTAGTCCTTCTAGCGGGGGGGGCACCGGGGAGCTGTTTTTT.